These T cell receptor beta chains were read from a single sample in a study of T cell responses to AZD1222 COVID-19 vaccine. TCRdb's copy holds only in-frame clones and misses some; the assay was immunoSEQ multiplex PCR. The sample records 85,000 to 130,000 clones, more than 85% being singletons. The sample in question was peripheral blood, obtained on day 0 of AZD1222 vaccination. The receptors here all came from an adult in good health. CDR3s include the opening cysteine and the closing phenylalanine or tryptophan. D genes are given only for firm matches. Clone size is shown for a subset of rows, as once, few, many or a class of expanded clone.

clone_size: .
j_call: TRBJ2-2
d_call: .
v_call: TRBV6-4
cdr3_length: 14
cdr3_aa: CASSDSGDTGELFF
cdr3_nt: TGTGCCAGCAGTGACTCGGGGGACACCGGGGAGCTGTTTTTT

clone_size: .
j_call: TRBJ1-6
d_call: .
v_call: TRBV10-3
cdr3_length: 14
cdr3_aa: CAASPSSYNSPLHF
cdr3_nt: TGTGCTGCATCTCCGAGCTCCTATAATTCACCCCTCCACTTT

clone_size: .
j_call: TRBJ1-2
d_call: .
v_call: TRBV4-2
cdr3_length: 16
cdr3_aa: CASSQDGTATTFGYTF
cdr3_nt: TGTGCCAGCAGCCAAGACGGGACTGCAACTACGTTCGGCTACACCTTC

clone_size: .
j_call: TRBJ2-7
d_call: TRBD2
v_call: TRBV6-1
cdr3_length: 14
cdr3_aa: CASSEGIAGYEQYF
cdr3_nt: TGTGCCAGCAGTGAAGGGATAGCGGGCTACGAGCAGTACTTC

clone_size: .
j_call: TRBJ1-5
d_call: .
v_call: TRBV28
cdr3_length: 17
cdr3_aa: CASSPHYSGKPRQPQHF
cdr3_nt: TGTGCCAGCAGTCCCCATTATTCGGGTAAACCCCGTCAGCCCCAGCATTTT

clone_size: .
j_call: TRBJ2-1
d_call: TRBD2
v_call: TRBV30
cdr3_length: 12
cdr3_aa: CAWTSGSNEQFF
cdr3_nt: TGTGCCTGGACTAGCGGGAGCAATGAGCAGTTCTTC

clone_size: .
j_call: TRBJ2-1
d_call: .
v_call: TRBV6-2/TRBV6-3
cdr3_length: 13
cdr3_aa: CASSYQSYNEQFF
cdr3_nt: TGTGCCAGCAGTTATCAATCCTACAATGAGCAGTTCTTC

clone_size: .
j_call: TRBJ2-3
d_call: .
v_call: TRBV19
cdr3_length: 11
cdr3_aa: CASSIADTQYF
cdr3_nt: TGTGCCAGTAGTATAGCAGATACGCAGTATTTT

clone_size: .
j_call: TRBJ1-3
d_call: .
v_call: TRBV11-2
cdr3_length: 13
cdr3_aa: CASSLQPGNTIYF
cdr3_nt: TGTGCCAGCAGCTTACAACCTGGAAACACCATATATTTT

clone_size: .
j_call: TRBJ1-5
d_call: .
v_call: TRBV5-8
cdr3_length: 11
cdr3_aa: CASSVQGSQHF
cdr3_nt: TGTGCCAGCAGCGTACAGGGCTCCCAGCATTTT

clone_size: few
j_call: TRBJ2-7
d_call: .
v_call: TRBV2
cdr3_length: 15
cdr3_aa: CASSDRVSSSYEQYF
cdr3_nt: TGTGCCAGCAGTGATCGGGTCAGTAGCTCCTACGAGCAGTACTTC

clone_size: once
j_call: TRBJ2-3
d_call: TRBD1
v_call: TRBV3-1/TRBV3-2
cdr3_length: 12
cdr3_aa: CASSQGTGTQYF
cdr3_nt: TGTGCCAGCAGCCAAGGGACAGGGACGCAGTATTTT

clone_size: .
j_call: TRBJ2-1
d_call: .
v_call: TRBV3-1/TRBV3-2
cdr3_length: 15
cdr3_aa: CASSTRTNVYNEQFF
cdr3_nt: TGTGCCAGCAGCACCCGGACTAACGTATACAATGAGCAGTTCTTC

clone_size: .
j_call: TRBJ2-3
d_call: .
v_call: TRBV5-6
cdr3_length: 14
cdr3_aa: CASSDLRSTDTQYF
cdr3_nt: TGTGCCAGCAGCGACCTTAGAAGCACAGATACGCAGTATTTT

clone_size: .
j_call: TRBJ2-7
d_call: .
v_call: TRBV6-1
cdr3_length: 13
cdr3_aa: CASSERTSYEQYF
cdr3_nt: TGTGCCAGCAGTGAAAGGACATCTTACGAGCAGTACTTC

clone_size: .
j_call: TRBJ2-5
d_call: .
v_call: TRBV6-1
cdr3_length: 14
cdr3_aa: CASSETGQQETQYF
cdr3_nt: TGTGCCAGCAGTGAAACCGGACAGCAAGAGACCCAGTACTTC

clone_size: .
j_call: TRBJ2-7
d_call: .
v_call: TRBV28
cdr3_length: 14
cdr3_aa: CASSPPYPVTGQYF
cdr3_nt: TGTGCCAGCAGTCCCCCTTATCCCGTGACAGGGCAGTACTTC

clone_size: .
j_call: TRBJ1-2
d_call: TRBD1
v_call: TRBV5-6
cdr3_length: 14
cdr3_aa: CASSLDGYRGGYTF
cdr3_nt: TGTGCCAGCAGCTTGGACGGGTACAGGGGTGGCTACACCTTC

clone_size: .
j_call: TRBJ1-5
d_call: TRBD1
v_call: TRBV19
cdr3_length: 16
cdr3_aa: CASSTTRQGRIEPQHF
cdr3_nt: TGTGCCAGTAGTACGACACGACAGGGGCGGATAGAACCCCAGCATTTT

clone_size: .
j_call: TRBJ2-7
d_call: .
v_call: TRBV18
cdr3_length: 12
cdr3_aa: CASSLGSYEQYF
cdr3_nt: TGTGCCAGCTCACTCGGCTCCTACGAGCAGTACTTC